This TCR beta chain was sequenced in a study of identifying expanded T cells in peripheral blood. The study's findings and limits: Technical replicates showed around 1.2 changed clones; two weeks roughly 16; four weeks 19. Roughly two-week clone count variance significantly increased as total template count grew.

Collection occurred without any documented infections or immune events in donors. Worth noting for this clone: As yet, its antigen is unknown.

Germline V gene data show CDR1 as SGHRS and CDR2 as YFSETQ. The CDR3 contains 16 residues. V was trimmed by 7 bases and J by 4 bases, leaving 21 bases between them. Method: immunoSEQ multiplex PCR; TCRdb's copy keeps in-frame clones and lacks some. The data show approximately 58,000 clones, about 83% seen once. Sequencing was performed on blood. The J gene is TRBJ2-1, the V gene TRBV5-1; the D call may be TRBD1 or TRBD2 (6 bases each). This TCR derives from a person aged 18 to 69 in good health. The CDR3 spells CASRFEGGSVYNEQFF. The CDR3, as DNA: TGCGCCAGCCGGTTCGAAGGGGGGTCAGTTTACAATGAGCAGTTCTTC.